A selection of T cell receptor beta chains follows, all from one sample in a study of T cells in Graves' hyperthyroidism and ophthalmopathy. TCRdb re-derived calls from the multiplex PCR reads in MiXCR, one entry per CDR3 protein. In the table there are 470,000 or so distinct CDR3 sequences, less than 25% of which are singletons. The sequenced sample was blood. Source of these receptors: a man between 18 and 29 years old with Graves' hyperthyroidism. CDR3s include the opening cysteine and the closing phenylalanine or tryptophan. D genes are given only for firm matches. Only part of the rows carry a size: once, few, many, or a class if the clone is expanded.

J,V,size,D,DNA,CDR3
TRBJ1-6,TRBV6-2/TRBV6-3,many,TRBD1,TGTGCCAGCAGTACGGAATCCACAGGGGGTTGGAATTCACCCCTCCACTTT,CASSTESTGGWNSPLHF
TRBJ2-7,TRBV28,many,-,TGTGCCAGCAGTTTGTTACGATTGGGCGAATCCTACGAGCAGTACTTC,CASSLLRLGESYEQYF
TRBJ1-1,TRBV5-1,-,TRBD1,TGCGCCAGCAGCTTTAAAGGGGGCTTTTTCACTGAAGCTTGCTTT,CASSFKGGFFTEACF
TRBJ2-7,TRBV6-1,many,-,TGTGCCAGCAGTGAACCAGTCCGGGACATGGGCCTCGAGCAGTACTTC,CASSEPVRDMGLEQYF
TRBJ2-7,TRBV5-1,few,TRBD1,TGCGCCAGCAGCGGTCCCGGGACAGGGGGCCAGTACTTC,CASSGPGTGGQYF
TRBJ1-1,TRBV6-2/TRBV6-3,many,-,TGTGCCAGTAAAAAAAGGGGGACCACTGAAGCTTTCTTT,CASKKRGTTEAFF
TRBJ2-7,TRBV7-3,-,-,TGTGCCAGCAGCTTAACAGGGAGCAACGAGCAGTACTTC,CASSLTGSNEQYF
TRBJ2-2,TRBV27,many,-,TGTGCCAGCAGAGGACATTCGAACACCGGGGAGCTGTTTTTT,CASRGHSNTGELFF
TRBJ2-7,TRBV6-1,few,-,TGTGCCAGCAGTGAAGCGGGCCTAGCTCCACGAAGGGGCGAGCAGTACTTC,CASSEAGLAPRRGEQYF
TRBJ2-7,TRBV6-1,-,TRBD1,TGTGCCAGCACGGGACAGGGTCCCAAGCAGTACTTC,CASTGQGPKQYF